Listed below are T cell receptor beta chains from one sample, sequenced in a study of beta chain features in type 1 diabetes. The data were produced by immunoSEQ multiplex PCR, yet TCRdb's version contains in-frame clones alone and is incomplete. Here the sample spans about 230,000 clones, 16% being singletons. Material: naive CD4+ T cells from blood. These receptors originate from a man aged 25-45 years with type 1 diabetes. Both conserved end residues are part of each CDR3.

>14|TRBJ1-2|TRBV9
CASSVGQGTYGYTF
>15|TRBJ2-7|TRBV2
CASSSPGQGSYEQYF
>13|TRBJ2-7|TRBV7-2
CASSLGHGYEQYF
>12|TRBJ2-5|TRBV30
CAWGLQGGTQYF
>13|TRBJ1-1|TRBV7-9
CASSLDSGGEAFF
>15|TRBJ2-3|TRBV5-1
CASRKAGGRTDTQYF
>14|TRBJ2-7|TRBV6-5
CASSYSRTSYEQYF
>15|TRBJ1-4|TRBV7-9
CASRARAGTNEKLFF
>14|TRBJ2-1|TRBV7-2
CASSTPRPYNEQFF
>11|TRBJ1-2|TRBV29-1
CSVEGNYGYTF
>14|TRBJ2-5|TRBV14
CASSQERYQETQYF
>8|TRBJ2-5|TRBV29-1
CSAETQYF
>11|TRBJ2-7|TRBV25-1
CASSQNYEQYF
>12|TRBJ2-7|TRBV29-1
CSIGTVPYEQYF
>12|TRBJ1-1|TRBV30
CAWGDSGAEAFF
>14|TRBJ2-2|TRBV7-2
CASSLAHGPGELFF
>14|TRBJ2-5|TRBV29-1
CSVPGAGTAETQYF
>13|TRBJ1-1|TRBV27
CASSTAGNTEAFF
>14|TRBJ2-7|TRBV30
CAWRASVYSYEQYF
>12|TRBJ2-5|TRBV29-1
CSAGRVQETQYF
>19|TRBJ1-4|TRBV9
CASSPRKWERGTKNEKLFF
>16|TRBJ2-5|TRBV9
CASSSRTSGKGETQYF
>11|TRBJ2-2|TRBV28
CASPGLGELFF
>15|TRBJ2-1|TRBV7-9
CASSLLTGGIHEQFF
>12|TRBJ2-3|TRBV29-1
CSVELTGVTQYF
>15|TRBJ2-1|TRBV10-3
CATSQLAGNNNEQFF
>14|TRBJ2-1|TRBV30
CAWTPRDGYNEQFF
>15|TRBJ2-3|TRBV6-5
CASRLTSGPGNTQYF
>15|TRBJ2-3|TRBV4-3
CASSPLAENTDTQYF
>15|TRBJ2-1|TRBV5-1
CASSLESGGNNEQFF
>14|TRBJ2-1|TRBV7-2
CASSLAGVTNEQFF
>14|TRBJ2-5|TRBV13
CASSPGQFQETQYF
>13|TRBJ2-3|TRBV9
CASSVGTADTQYF
>14|TRBJ2-6|TRBV4-3
CASSLKTGTNVLTF
>15|TRBJ2-1|TRBV29-1
CSVGRTGGSYNEQFF
>13|TRBJ2-7|TRBV6-6
CASSYQGSYEQYF
>14|TRBJ1-5|TRBV9
CASSVGAFNQPQHF
>14|TRBJ1-1|TRBV7-9
CASSLNQEGNEAFF
>14|TRBJ2-7|TRBV7-9
CASSLGAVTYEQYF
>12|TRBJ2-1|TRBV14
CASSSARNEQFF
>17|TRBJ2-5|TRBV10-3
CAISESMRASGEETQYF
>15|TRBJ1-1|TRBV7-9
CASSLQGAMNTEAFF